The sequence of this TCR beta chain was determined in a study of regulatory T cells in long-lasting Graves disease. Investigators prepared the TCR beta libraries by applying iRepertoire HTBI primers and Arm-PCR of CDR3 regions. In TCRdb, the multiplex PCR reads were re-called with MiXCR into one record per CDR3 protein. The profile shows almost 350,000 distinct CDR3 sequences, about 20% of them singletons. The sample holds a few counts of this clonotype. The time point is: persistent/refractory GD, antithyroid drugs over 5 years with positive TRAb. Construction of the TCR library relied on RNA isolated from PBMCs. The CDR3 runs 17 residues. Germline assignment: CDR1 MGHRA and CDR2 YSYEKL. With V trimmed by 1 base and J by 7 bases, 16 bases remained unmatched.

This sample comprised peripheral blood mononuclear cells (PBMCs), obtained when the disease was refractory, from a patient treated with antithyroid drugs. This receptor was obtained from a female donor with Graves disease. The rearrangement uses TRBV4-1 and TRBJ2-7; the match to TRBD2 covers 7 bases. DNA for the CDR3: TGCGCCAGCAGCCAAGTTCGTGCGGGAGTAGTCGCGCGTGAGCAGTACTTC. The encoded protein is CASSQVRAGVVAREQYF.